This entry is about one T cell receptor beta chain. Its antigen is not known. This sample stems from a study of cytomegalovirus exposure and HLA in healthy donors. The study, taken as a whole, reports: In vitro data verified a few CMV-associated chains as specific for CMV antigens.

TCRdb's copy holds only in-frame clones and misses some; the assay was immunoSEQ multiplex PCR. The sample has about 180,000 clones; around 84% are singletons. There are 16 residues in the CDR3. Between the trimmed V and J ends, which lost 5 bases and 5 bases, there was a span of 19 bases. CDR1 and CDR2 (germline): MDHEN, SYDVKM. The chain has TRBV28 and TRBJ1-3; possibly TRBD1 for D (6 bases). The receptor was derived from a man aged 18 to 30 in good health and CMV-seropositive. The sequenced sample consisted of PBMCs. The CDR3 nucleotides are TGTGCCAGCAGTCTTCCGGACAGCCGAACTAGAAACACCATATATTTT. Protein product: CASSLPDSRTRNTIYF.